This T cell receptor beta chain was identified during a study of glioma-infiltrating T cells after dendritic cell vaccination. Clones were read by immunoSEQ multiplex PCR, and TCRdb kept only the in-frame ones, dropping some. Among over 75,000 clones, over 75% were seen once, and the ten largest hold less than 2.5%. As for this clone: Compared with germline, one end of the junction differs, possibly owing to a read error.

Regarding time point: after dendritic cell vaccination, including at tumor progression/relapse. The sequencing used blood, collected after dendritic cell vaccination. This clonotype was sampled from a human donor with glioblastoma.

The CDR3 bases are TGTGCCAGCAGCCCCGCCGGGAAGAACTTTGGCTACACCTTC. Translation: CASSPAGKNFGYTF. The gene calls are TRBV14 and TRBJ1-2; D is unclear. The CDR3 loop spans 14 amino acids. From germline, CDR1 is SGHDN and CDR2 FVKESK.